This T cell receptor (beta chain) was documented in a study of shared clonotypes between healthy human individuals. Germline V gene data show CDR1 as SGHNT and CDR2 as YYREEE (reference sequence). The CDR3 runs to 14 residues. With 0 bases clipped from V and 5 bases from J, the junction kept 4 bases outside the gene matches. The sorted-subset replicate PCRs were given 200 ng DNA, which is 31,000 or so T cell genomes. This table comes from immunoSEQ multiplex PCR, and its TCRdb copy is limited to in-frame clones, with some not included. The sample lists around 1.5 million clones, 98% occurring once. The source is a man aged 25-45 years in good health. Material for sequencing was naive CD4+ T cells sorted from blood. Subset described: CD45RA+ positively selected. The chain combines TRBV5-4 with TRBJ1-1; 7 nucleotides line up with TRBD1. The CDR3 DNA is TGTGCCAGCAGCTTGGCCCCAGGGGGGACTGAAGCTTTCTTT. It translates to CASSLAPGGTEAFF.